Listed here is a single T cell receptor (beta chain). The data are from a study of blood T cell repertoires in COVID-19. Study-level background: Material from acute and convalescent COVID-19 was sourced from the United States, Italy and Spain. T cells, B-cell-depleted T cells, or PBMCs supplied cDNA or gDNA.

CDR3 length: 15 amino acids. Germline trimming cut 4 bases from V and 6 bases from J; bases unmatched to any gene: 7. Per the germline V gene, CDR1 is LGHDT and CDR2 is YNNKEL (reference sequence). Original handling: Scientists estimated how many nucleated cells there were by amplifying reference gene primers. Libraries were prepared by immunoSEQ multiplex PCR; TCRdb keeps only in-frame clonotypes and omits some of them. From that table come the V and J calls and clone size; the DNA was used to work out D and trimming. This sample has 310,000 or so clones, with about 86% found just once. V and J are TRBV3-1 (or the pseudogene TRBV3-2) and TRBJ2-3; TRBD2 matches 10 bases. This clonotype was sampled from a woman between 50 and 59 years old with acute or convalescent COVID-19. Input material: peripheral blood. The CDR3 coding sequence is TGTGCCAGCAGCCTCCGACTAGCGGGCAGCGATACGCAGTATTTT. It translates to CASSLRLAGSDTQYF.